Presented here are 3 T cell receptor beta chains from one specimen sequenced in a study of cytomegalovirus exposure and HLA in healthy donors. The PCR used 60 Vbeta and 13 Jbeta primers. This table comes from immunoSEQ multiplex PCR, and its TCRdb copy is limited to in-frame clones, with some not included. The sample holds approximately 50,000 clones. Specimen: PBMCs. The receptors here all came from a man aged 18 to 30 in good health and CMV-seropositive.

V and J are TRBV18 and TRBJ2-7; 10 nucleotides match TRBD1. Looked up from germline, CDR1 is KGHSH and CDR2 is LQKENI. This CDR3 spans 14 amino acids. V lost 3 bases to trimming and J lost 7 bases; unmatched junction nucleotides: 6. CDR3 loop: CASSPGQGVGEQYF. The CDR3 DNA reads TGTGCCAGCTCACCCGGACAGGGGGTCGGGGAGCAGTACTTC.

The chain links TRBV6-4 to TRBJ2-2; 7 positions match TRBD2. The CDR3 covers 14 residues. Germline V gene lookup returns CDR1 MRHNA and CDR2 SNTAGT. The J segment lost 5 bases and the V segment lost 6 bases, leaving 6 bases of the junction unmatched. Here the CDR3 reads CASRRDYYTGELFF. In nucleotides, the CDR3 is TGTGCCAGCAGACGGGACTACTATACCGGGGAGCTGTTTTTT.

This rearrangement joins TRBV4-1 to TRBJ2-2; TRBD2 matches at 7 bases. Trimming at V came to 1 base and at J to 0 bases, leaving 2 bases not matched to a gene. In germline, CDR1 is MGHRA, CDR2 YSYEKL. This CDR3 has 16 amino acids. The CDR3 coding sequence is TGCGCCAGCAGCCAAGCCAGCGGGGCGAACACCGGGGAGCTGTTTTTT. This encodes CASSQASGANTGELFF.